This is a list of T cell receptor beta chains from one sample in a study of cytomegalovirus exposure and HLA in healthy donors. Sequencing used immunoSEQ multiplex PCR; TCRdb keeps in-frame clones, though not all of them. This table holds around 97,000 clones, 75% to 85% found once. The sample comprised PBMCs. The source of these receptors is a woman aged 18-30 years in good health and CMV-seropositive. The CDR3 runs from the conserved cysteine through the conserved F or W. A D gene is named only where the DNA matches it firmly. Expanded clones get a size class; other rows say once, few or many, or leave the size out.

V gene	clone size	J gene	D gene	CDR3 protein	CDR3 DNA
TRBV5-6	NA	TRBJ2-2	NA	CASSLETRLTGELFF	TGTGCCAGCAGCTTGGAGACTAGGCTGACCGGGGAGCTGTTTTTT
TRBV19	NA	TRBJ1-5	TRBD1	CASRQGALDNQPQHF	TGTGCCAGCAGACAGGGGGCCCTTGACAATCAGCCCCAGCATTTT
TRBV27	NA	TRBJ2-1	TRBD2	CASSLLLAGGPDEQFF	TGTGCCAGCAGTCTACTCCTAGCGGGAGGGCCGGATGAGCAGTTCTTC
TRBV6-6	NA	TRBJ1-1	TRBD1	CASRPGQGIVAFF	TGTGCCAGCAGGCCGGGACAGGGAATAGTGGCTTTCTTT
TRBV2	NA	TRBJ2-7	TRBD1	CASSRQGAGEQYF	TGTGCCAGCAGTCGACAGGGGGCTGGCGAGCAGTACTTC
TRBV2	NA	TRBJ1-1	NA	CASGRVDEAFF	TGTGCCAGCGGGAGGGTAGATGAAGCTTTCTTT
TRBV6-5	NA	TRBJ1-1	NA	CASSYRRGITEAFF	TGTGCCAGCAGTTACCGTAGAGGAATCACTGAAGCTTTCTTT
TRBV19	NA	TRBJ1-2	NA	CASSIEGSGGYTF	TGTGCCAGTAGTATAGAGGGCTCGGGGGGCTACACCTTC
TRBV27	NA	TRBJ2-7	TRBD2	CASGSPASGTVVYEQYF	TGTGCCAGCGGTTCCCCGGCTAGCGGGACAGTGGTTTACGAGCAGTACTTC
TRBV18	NA	TRBJ1-3	NA	CASSDRSLSGNTIYF	TGTGCCAGCTCAGACAGGTCCCTCTCTGGAAACACCATATATTTT
TRBV30	NA	TRBJ2-7	TRBD2	CAWTSGRAYEQYF	TGTGCTTGGACGTCCGGGAGGGCCTACGAGCAGTACTTC
TRBV30	NA	TRBJ2-5	NA	CAWSVQTGRETQYF	TGTGCCTGGAGTGTACAAACGGGAAGAGAGACCCAGTACTTC
TRBV11-1	NA	TRBJ1-1	NA	CASSHPRLGQANTEAFF	TGTGCCAGCAGCCATCCACGGTTGGGACAAGCGAACACTGAAGCTTTCTTT
TRBV27	NA	TRBJ2-1	TRBD1	CASSLGTGGNEQFF	TGTGCCAGCAGTTTAGGGACAGGGGGCAATGAGCAGTTCTTC
TRBV5-4	NA	TRBJ2-3	TRBD2	CASGPALAESTDTQYF	TGTGCCAGCGGCCCGGCGCTAGCGGAGAGCACAGATACGCAGTATTTT
TRBV5-1	NA	TRBJ2-2	TRBD1	CASSMQGDTGELFF	TGCGCCAGCAGCATGCAGGGGGACACCGGGGAGCTGTTTTTT
TRBV18	NA	TRBJ1-5	NA	CASSPGADQPQHF	TGTGCCAGCTCACCAGGGGCTGATCAGCCCCAGCATTTT
TRBV6-1	NA	TRBJ1-1	NA	CASIVSGVNTEAFF	TGTGCCAGCATTGTATCGGGAGTTAACACTGAAGCTTTCTTT
TRBV5-5	few	TRBJ2-1	TRBD1	CASRPGQGSVNEQFF	TGTGCCAGCAGACCAGGACAGGGTTCCGTCAATGAGCAGTTCTTC
TRBV5-6	few	TRBJ1-2	TRBD1	CASSWSTGGYGYTF	TGTGCCAGCAGCTGGTCGACAGGGGGGTATGGCTACACCTTC
TRBV10-2	NA	TRBJ2-5	TRBD1	CASTFTGAGETQYF	TGCGCCAGCACCTTTACAGGGGCTGGGGAGACCCAGTACTTC
TRBV6-6	NA	TRBJ2-7	TRBD1	CASAGTGYHEQYF	TGTGCCAGCGCAGGGACAGGGTATCACGAGCAGTACTTC
TRBV28	NA	TRBJ1-2	TRBD1	CASSLPGTGKGYTF	TGTGCCAGCAGTTTACCCGGGACAGGGAAGGGCTACACCTTC
TRBV10-2	NA	TRBJ2-1	NA	CASSTYNEQFF	TGCGCCAGCAGTACATACAATGAGCAGTTCTTC
TRBV10-3	NA	TRBJ2-7	TRBD2	CAITGGAGDYEQYF	TGTGCCATCACTGGGGGAGCGGGGGACTACGAGCAGTACTTC
TRBV5-5	NA	TRBJ1-1	TRBD1	CASSLGPGTGVMNTEAFF	TGTGCCAGCAGCTTGGGGCCCGGGACAGGGGTCATGAACACTGAAGCTTTCTTT
TRBV4-1	NA	TRBJ1-5	NA	CASSQVGGREPQHF	TGCGCCAGCAGCCAAGTGGGGGGGCGGGAGCCCCAGCATTTT
TRBV7-6	NA	TRBJ1-5	NA	CASSKEVGWGNQPQHF	TGTGCCAGCAGCAAGGAGGTCGGGTGGGGCAATCAGCCCCAGCATTTT
TRBV10-3	few	TRBJ2-5	NA	CAISENRARETQYF	TGTGCCATCAGTGAAAACAGGGCCCGAGAGACCCAGTACTTC
TRBV6-6	NA	TRBJ1-2	NA	CASSYSREKYDGYTF	TGTGCCAGCAGTTACTCACGAGAAAAGTACGATGGCTACACCTTC
TRBV27	few	TRBJ2-1	NA	CASSLLGNEQFF	TGTGCCAGCAGTTTACTCGGCAATGAGCAGTTCTTC
TRBV10-3	few	TRBJ2-1	TRBD2	CAISESAASGDNNEQFF	TGTGCCATCAGTGAGTCTGCCGCTAGCGGGGATAACAATGAGCAGTTCTTC
TRBV7-2	NA	TRBJ2-1	TRBD1	CASSPGTGALYNEQFF	TGTGCCAGCAGCCCCGGGACAGGGGCCCTCTACAATGAGCAGTTCTTC
TRBV30	few	TRBJ2-3	TRBD2	CARREGLAGGPDTQYF	TGTGCCCGCAGGGAAGGGCTAGCGGGAGGGCCCGATACGCAGTATTTT
TRBV11-1	NA	TRBJ2-3	TRBD1	CASSSGQGWMNTQYF	TGTGCCAGCAGCTCGGGACAGGGGTGGATGAATACGCAGTATTTT
TRBV29-1	NA	TRBJ2-3	NA	CSVGAGADTQYF	TGCAGCGTTGGGGCAGGGGCAGATACGCAGTATTTT